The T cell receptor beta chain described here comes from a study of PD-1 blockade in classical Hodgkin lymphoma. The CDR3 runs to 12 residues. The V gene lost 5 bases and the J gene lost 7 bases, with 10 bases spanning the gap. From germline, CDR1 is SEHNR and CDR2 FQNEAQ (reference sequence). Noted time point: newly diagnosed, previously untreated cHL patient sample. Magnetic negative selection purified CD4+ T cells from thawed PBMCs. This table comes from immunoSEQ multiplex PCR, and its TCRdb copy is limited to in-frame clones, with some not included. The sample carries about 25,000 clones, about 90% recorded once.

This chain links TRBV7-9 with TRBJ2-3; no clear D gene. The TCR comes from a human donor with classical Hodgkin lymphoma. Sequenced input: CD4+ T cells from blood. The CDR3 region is CASSPPSNTQYF. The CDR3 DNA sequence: TGTGCCAGCAGCCCACCATCAAATACGCAGTATTTT.